This TCR beta chain stems from a study of regulatory T cells in long-lasting Graves disease (dated by TCRdb to 2020 to 2022). About the study as a whole: In the newly diagnosed Graves' disease group, patients had been taking antithyroid drugs for less than 3 months. Peripheral blood TCR sequencing and RNA sequencing compared persistent Graves' disease patients with newly diagnosed Graves' disease patients. A total of roughly 35 samples were covered by TCR sequencing, comprising roughly 13 persistent and approximately 20 newly diagnosed Graves' disease patients. The study took place in China and was registered as a clinical trial.

On the study overall, not on this receptor specifically: Sequencing and analysis were restricted to the TCR beta chain. Preferential use of TRBV28, TRBJ1-2 and TRBJ2-5 was observed in persistent disease, whereas TRBV20-1 and TRBJ2-1 were favored in newly diagnosed disease. Compared with newly diagnosed patients, persistent Graves' disease patients had lower TCR Shannon entropy and fewer highly expanded clones, which suggests clonal expansion. The authors acknowledged the small sample size as a limitation that may reduce accuracy. Peripheral blood alone was examined, since thyroid tissue, which constituted the primary lesion, could not be accessed. Patients with persistent disease shared more public clonotypes (roughly 2,900) than newly diagnosed patients did (966).

This specimen's time point label, per the study, means: newly diagnosed GD, antithyroid drugs for less than 3 months. For both TCR sequencing and RNA sequencing, RNA was extracted from PBMCs using TRIzol. The diagnosis of Graves' disease was made according to American Thyroid Association guidelines. Patients were recruited from an endocrinology department in Xi'an, China. From each patient, 8 to 10 milliliters of peripheral blood was collected into an EDTA anticoagulant tube. Ficoll Paque Plus density gradient separation was used to isolate PBMCs, and no further T cell sorting was performed. An Agilent 2100 Bioanalyzer and agarose gel were used to check RNA quality, and a NanoDrop 2000 was used to measure RNA concentration. CDR1 and CDR2 (DFQATT, SNEGSKA) derive from the germline V gene (reference sequence). The CDR3 sequence holds 11 residues, the cysteine and phenylalanine included. Only CDR3 DNA remains: 33 bases, in frame from the first base. V and J are truncated by 3 bases and 3 bases respectively, leaving an intervening sequence of 6 bases.

The receptor library was made with multiplex PCR. Data came from an Illumina HiSeq 4000. CDR3 regions were amplified by Arm-PCR with iRepertoire HTBI primers to construct TCR beta libraries. Before sequencing, the PCR products went through gel purification. The published analysis was carried out like this. A total of 60 to 80 TRBV and some 13 TRBJ segments were identified across samples and were used for gene usage analysis of CDR3 amino acid clonotypes. COPE and FqMerger were used to merge the filtered high-quality paired reads into contigs. BLAST was used to align contigs to the IMGT TRBV, TRBD and TRBJ reference genes, and CDR3 was defined following IMGT. Highly expanded clones were defined as clonotypes with a frequency above 0.1%. Shannon entropy was used to measure repertoire diversity, and the Gini coefficient was used to measure V-J evenness. Public clonotypes were defined as clonotypes shared by more than one individual. TCRdb handled the public reads itself, with Q25 trimming in fastp and clone calling in MiXCR, and kept productive beta chains. Here each entry gathers all rows of one CDR3 protein and keeps the most common genes and DNA. These V and J calls originate from TCRdb's pipeline instead of the authors' own analysis. For this sample there are a few hundred thousand distinct CDR3 sequences; 14% appear just once. Around a sixth of the sample goes to the ten largest clones.

To note about this clonotype: The target of this receptor is not known. Nothing much larger sits one base from this clone, and base qualities are not available.

These records were also assigned to another study, of T cells in Graves' hyperthyroidism and ophthalmopathy. As the second paper documents: Graves' hyperthyroidism was defined as stable when no progression to ophthalmopathy occurred over 18 months of follow-up. Hyperthyroidism patients were newly diagnosed, had a disease duration of under 2 months, and were aged 18 to 65 years. Patients with uncontrolled infections, other autoimmune diseases, pregnancy or lactation were excluded. Diagnoses were based on clinical symptoms, serum thyroxine and TRAb, thyroid ultrasound and orbital computed tomography. The TCR CDR3 was subjected to a first round of RT-PCR using the HTBI primer set and the Qiagen OneStep RT-PCR kit. Blood samples also contained most of the expanded thyroid clonotypes (frequency above 0.001), which suggests that blood repertoires may reflect thyroid immune responses. A 13 V-J signature model separated ophthalmopathy from stable hyperthyroidism, with nearly 90% sensitivity and roughly 84% specificity in cross-validation and 80%/75% in testing. In validation, the model predicted progression to ophthalmopathy with roughly 66% sensitivity and 72% to 85% specificity, a median of roughly seven months before onset. To identify distinguishing TCR V-J signatures, a discovery cohort of 95 to 100 patients was used, comprising 43 with Graves' ophthalmopathy and around 57 with stable Graves' hyperthyroidism. Prospective prediction of ophthalmopathy was tested in an independent validation cohort consisting of some 19 hyperthyroidism patients and approximately 16 patients who later progressed to ophthalmopathy. For training and testing, the 100 or so patients in the discovery cohort were randomly divided in a 7:3 ratio. Thyroid tissue and blood T-cell repertoires from over 5 Graves' hyperthyroidism patients were also compared in the study. Following sampling, methimazole starting at 30 mg daily was given to hyperthyroidism patients, and high-dose intravenous methylprednisolone was given to ophthalmopathy patients. A second multiplex PCR round built the libraries, followed by size selection and purification. Sequencing of the libraries was done on an Illumina HiSeq2000 using paired-end 100 bp reads. SOAPnuke was used to process the raw data, removing reads that contained adapters or uncalled bases, had a mean Phred below 15, or lacked an exact match to the constant primer or identifier. COPE v1.2.5 was used to merge high-quality paired reads, and clonotypes were defined as unique nucleotide sequences. MiTCR v1.1 was used to align the clonotypes against IMGT TRBV, TRBD and TRBJ reference segments. Analysis was restricted to V-J combinations with a frequency above 0.0001, which covered just over 98% of repertoires. The TCS score was defined as the ratio of F50 (clonal expansion) to E x V (chaos), calculated using BLOSUM62-based TCRdist between CDR3 peptides within each V-J. Welch's t-statistics and random forest reduced around 550 V-J features to 10 to 15, which were used in a naive Bayes classifier (R e1071). No statistical method was used to fix the sample size in advance, and group allocation was not hidden from the investigators. TCR Vbeta CDR3 sequencing of 120 to 150 peripheral blood samples (43 ophthalmopathy, roughly 74 hyperthyroidism and 17 progressor patients) is reported in the paper.

The sequence joins TRBV20-1 to TRBJ2-7, with an unclear D gene assignment. This TCR was recovered from a woman between 50 and 59 years old with Graves disease. Donor details come from another sample of the same person, matched by shared clones. The sequenced sample was peripheral blood mononuclear cells (PBMCs), obtained at new diagnosis, from a patient treated with antithyroid drugs. The DNA sequence is given as TGCAGTGCTAGCCACCACTACGAGCAGTACTTC. Translated, it gives CSASHHYEQYF.